Sequencing of this T cell receptor (beta chain) was carried out in a study of blood T cell repertoires in COVID-19. Study in general: COVID-19 samples collected from the United States, Italy and Spain covered acute and convalescent phases.

CDR1 is MNHNS and CDR2 is SASEGT in the germline V gene. The CDR3 runs 16 residues. V shed 2 bases and J shed 0 bases, with 14 bases lying between them. This clone was recorded many times. In the original processing: For nucleated cells, counts were estimated from reference gene primer amplification. Generated by immunoSEQ multiplex PCR, the TCRdb table keeps only in-frame clones and is missing some. D and trimming were read from the DNA, whereas the V and J calls and clone size are those reported in that table. The profile shows 150,000 or so clones, roughly 77% of them singletons. The sequencing sample was made of peripheral blood. The TCR sequence derives from a human donor in a cohort sampled during active COVID-19. The chain employs TRBV6-1 and TRBJ2-7; tentatively, D is TRBD2 (6 bases). The CDR3 spells CASSEYVGGGSYEQYF. DNA of the CDR3: TGTGCCAGCAGTGAATACGTCGGGGGAGGCTCCTACGAGCAGTACTTC.